The sequence of this T cell receptor beta chain was determined in a study of Ad26.COV2.S vaccination and SARS-CoV-2 variants. Study findings and constraints: Non-spike TCR breadth showed similarity between vaccine and placebo recipients. A substantial breadth of spike-specific CD8+ and CD4+ T cell responses after vaccination has been reported. Vaccinees displayed broader spike-specific TCR repertoires than placebo recipients. Researchers cautioned that TCR breadth and depth analyses may have underestimated total T cell responses.

Method: immunoSEQ multiplex PCR; TCRdb's copy keeps in-frame clones and lacks some. The sample lists about 94,000 clones, 82% occurring once. In regard to this clone: The target antigen is unknown.

This CDR3 region has 15 residues. The V end lost 4 bases, the J end lost 4 bases, and 13 bases lay between the germline ends. The germline CDR1 and CDR2 sequences are PRHDT and FYEKMQ (reference sequence). Sample: peripheral blood, taken after recovery from COVID-19. The chain is built from TRBV13 and TRBJ1-4; a possible D gene is TRBD1 (5 bases). The source is a human donor who had recovered from COVID-19. CDR3 amino acids: CASSSLRGDNEKLFF. The CDR3 DNA is TGTGCCAGCAGCTCCCTTAGGGGTGATAATGAAAAACTGTTTTTT.